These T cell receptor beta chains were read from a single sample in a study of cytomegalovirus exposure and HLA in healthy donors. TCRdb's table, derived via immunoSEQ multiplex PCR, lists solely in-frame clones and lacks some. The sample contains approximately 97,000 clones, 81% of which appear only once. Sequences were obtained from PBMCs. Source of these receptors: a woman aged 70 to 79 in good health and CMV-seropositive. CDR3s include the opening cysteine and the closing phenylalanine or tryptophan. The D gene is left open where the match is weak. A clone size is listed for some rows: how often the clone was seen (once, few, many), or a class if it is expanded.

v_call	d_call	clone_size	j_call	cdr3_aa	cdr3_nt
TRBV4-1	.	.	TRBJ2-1	CASSQGARGYNEQFF	TGCGCCAGCAGCCAAGGGGCTCGGGGTTACAATGAGCAGTTCTTC
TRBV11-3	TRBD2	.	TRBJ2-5	CASSSGGGGETQYF	TGTGCCAGCAGCTCGGGCGGGGGGGGAGAGACCCAGTACTTC
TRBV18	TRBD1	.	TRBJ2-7	CASSPVTGVVAREQYF	TGTGCCAGCTCACCAGTGACAGGGGTGGTAGCTAGGGAGCAGTACTTC
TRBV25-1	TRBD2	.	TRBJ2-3	CASSELEREGRDTQYF	TGTGCCAGCAGTGAATTAGAGCGGGAGGGACGGGATACGCAGTATTTT
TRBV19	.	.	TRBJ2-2	CATTTTGTTLRELFF	TGTGCCACTACCACAACGGGTACAACGCTCCGGGAGCTGTTTTTT
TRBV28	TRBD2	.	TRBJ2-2	CASLTTGLAGGPNTGELFF	TGTGCCAGCCTGACGACAGGTCTAGCGGGAGGGCCGAACACCGGGGAGCTGTTTTTT
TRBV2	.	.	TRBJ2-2	CASSEARQGTGELFF	TGTGCCAGCAGTGAAGCGCGGCAGGGCACCGGGGAGCTGTTTTTT
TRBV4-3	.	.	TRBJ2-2	CASSSGGELFF	TGCGCCAGCAGCAGCGGGGGGGAGCTGTTTTTT
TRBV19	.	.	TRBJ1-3	CASSTDWNSGNTIYF	TGTGCCAGTAGTACCGACTGGAACTCTGGAAACACCATATATTTT
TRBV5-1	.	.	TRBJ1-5	CASSLEGSNLPQHF	TGCGCCAGCAGCTTGGAAGGTAGCAATCTGCCCCAGCATTTT
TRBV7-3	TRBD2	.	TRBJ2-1	CASSFTTSGRTNEQFF	TGTGCCAGCAGCTTCACTACTAGCGGGAGGACTAATGAGCAGTTCTTC
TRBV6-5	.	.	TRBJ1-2	CASSEQVHYGYTF	TGTGCCAGCAGTGAACAGGTGCACTATGGCTACACCTTC
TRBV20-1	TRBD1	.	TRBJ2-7	CSALTGIPYF	TGCAGTGCCCTGACAGGGATCCCGTACTTC
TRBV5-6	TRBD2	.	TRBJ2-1	CASGLEREKSYNEQFF	TGTGCCAGCGGCTTGGAGCGGGAGAAGTCCTACAATGAGCAGTTCTTC
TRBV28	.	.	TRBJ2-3	CASKKGGVVTDTQYF	TGTGCCAGCAAGAAAGGGGGAGTCGTAACAGATACGCAGTATTTT
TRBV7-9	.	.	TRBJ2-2	CASSLAGQDTGELFF	TGTGCCAGCAGCTTGGCTGGGCAGGACACCGGGGAGCTGTTTTTT
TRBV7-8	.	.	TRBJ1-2	CASSLNRDLHYGYTF	TGTGCCAGCAGCTTAAACAGGGATCTACACTATGGCTACACCTTC
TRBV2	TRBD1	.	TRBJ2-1	CASGFRTGGVEQFF	TGTGCCAGCGGGTTTAGGACAGGGGGGGTTGAGCAGTTCTTC
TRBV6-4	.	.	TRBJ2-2	CASSDSTVTGELFF	TGTGCCAGCAGTGACTCGACAGTCACCGGGGAGCTGTTTTTT
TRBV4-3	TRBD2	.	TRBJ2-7	CASSQGLAGIYEQYF	TGCGCCAGCAGCCAGGGACTAGCGGGGATCTACGAGCAGTACTTC
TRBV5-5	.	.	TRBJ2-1	CASSSLGGDSYNEQFF	TGTGCCAGCAGCTCCTTAGGGGGGGACTCCTACAATGAGCAGTTCTTC
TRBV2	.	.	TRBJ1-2	CASTSVRGGDYGYTF	TGTGCCAGCACATCGGTTAGGGGGGGGGACTATGGCTACACCTTC
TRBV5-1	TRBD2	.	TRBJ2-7	CASTLAGANSYEQYF	TGCGCCAGCACCCTAGCGGGAGCCAACTCCTACGAGCAGTACTTC
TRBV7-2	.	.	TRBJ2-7	CASSLAYQGHEQYF	TGTGCCAGCAGCTTAGCGTACCAGGGTCACGAGCAGTACTTC
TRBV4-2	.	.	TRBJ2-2	CASSQETAPNTGELFF	TGTGCCAGCAGCCAAGAAACTGCACCGAACACCGGGGAGCTGTTTTTT
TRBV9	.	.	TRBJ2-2	CASGPNTGELFF	TGTGCCAGCGGGCCGAACACCGGGGAGCTGTTTTTT
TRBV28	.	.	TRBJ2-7	CASSLLQGNEQYF	TGTGCCAGCAGTCTACTACAGGGAAACGAGCAGTACTTC
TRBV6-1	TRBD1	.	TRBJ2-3	CASSFRQGGDTQYF	TGTGCCAGCAGTTTCCGACAGGGGGGAGATACGCAGTATTTT
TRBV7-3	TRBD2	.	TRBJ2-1	CASSFIAGGGNEQFF	TGTGCCAGCAGCTTCATAGCGGGAGGAGGAAATGAGCAGTTCTTC
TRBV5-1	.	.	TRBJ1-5	CASSLEGGNQPQHF	TGCGCCAGCAGCTTGGAGGGGGGCAATCAGCCCCAGCATTTT
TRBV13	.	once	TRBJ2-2	CASREGRTNTGELFF	TGTGCCAGCAGGGAGGGAAGGACCAACACCGGGGAGCTGTTTTTT
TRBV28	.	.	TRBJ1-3	CASRNSISGNTIYF	TGTGCCAGCAGAAACTCTATCTCTGGAAACACCATATATTTT
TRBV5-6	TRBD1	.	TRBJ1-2	CASSLSTGGLGYTF	TGTGCCAGCAGCTTGTCCACAGGGGGTCTGGGCTACACCTTC
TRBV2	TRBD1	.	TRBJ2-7	CASRAGQGYEQYF	TGTGCCAGCAGAGCGGGACAGGGGTACGAGCAGTACTTC
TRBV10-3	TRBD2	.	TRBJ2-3	CAISVGGLAGFTETDTQYF	TGTGCCATCAGTGTGGGGGGACTAGCGGGCTTCACGGAGACAGATACGCAGTATTTT
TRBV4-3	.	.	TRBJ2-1	CASSPAGNEQFF	TGCGCCAGCAGCCCTGCGGGGAATGAGCAGTTCTTC
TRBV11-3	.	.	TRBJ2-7	CASSSQGNSYEQYF	TGTGCCAGCAGCTCTCAGGGGAATTCCTACGAGCAGTACTTC
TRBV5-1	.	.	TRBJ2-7	CASSSIGGQASYEQYF	TGCGCCAGCAGCTCCATAGGGGGTCAGGCCTCCTACGAGCAGTACTTC
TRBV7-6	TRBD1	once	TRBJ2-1	CASSWDRGQGNEQFF	TGTGCCAGCAGCTGGGACAGGGGGCAGGGAAATGAGCAGTTCTTC
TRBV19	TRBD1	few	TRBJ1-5	CASSYGQGGNQPQHF	TGTGCCAGTAGCTATGGACAGGGAGGCAATCAGCCCCAGCATTTT
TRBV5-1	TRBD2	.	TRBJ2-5	CASRSGGRASETQYF	TGCGCCAGCAGATCTGGCGGGAGGGCCAGTGAGACCCAGTACTTC
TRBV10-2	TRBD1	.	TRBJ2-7	CASSAIGQGSYEQYF	TGCGCCAGCAGTGCGATAGGACAGGGATCCTACGAGCAGTACTTC
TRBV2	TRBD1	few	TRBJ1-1	CARDRDTEAFF	TGTGCCAGAGACAGGGACACTGAAGCTTTCTTT
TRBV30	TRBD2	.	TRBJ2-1	CAWSKGTSGRDEQFF	TGTGCCTGGAGTAAAGGGACTAGCGGGAGGGATGAGCAGTTCTTC
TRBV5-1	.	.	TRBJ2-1	CASSLQDYNEQFF	TGCGCCAGCAGCCTACAGGACTACAATGAGCAGTTCTTC
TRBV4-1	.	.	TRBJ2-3	CASSGDQGKADTQYF	TGCGCCAGCAGCGGGGACCAGGGGAAGGCAGATACGCAGTATTTT
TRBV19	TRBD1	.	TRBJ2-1	CASSYTGGTSYNEQFF	TGTGCCAGTAGTTATACAGGGGGGACGTCCTACAATGAGCAGTTCTTC
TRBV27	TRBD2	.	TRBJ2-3	CASSFWGAGELADTQYF	TGTGCCAGCAGTTTTTGGGGAGCGGGAGAGCTTGCAGATACGCAGTATTTT
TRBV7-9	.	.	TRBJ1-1	CASSWRGGLNTEAFF	TGTGCCAGCAGCTGGCGAGGAGGCTTAAACACTGAAGCTTTCTTT
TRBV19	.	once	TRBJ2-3	CASSPWLSADTQYF	TGTGCCAGTAGTCCTTGGCTCAGCGCAGATACGCAGTATTTT
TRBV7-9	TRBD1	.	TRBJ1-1	CASSYDRASAFF	TGTGCCAGCAGTTACGACAGGGCGTCTGCTTTCTTT
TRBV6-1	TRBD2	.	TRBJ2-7	CASSTSAYEQYF	TGTGCCAGCTCGACTAGCGCCTACGAGCAGTACTTC
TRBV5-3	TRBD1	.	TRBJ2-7	CAKRTGTGVPGYF	TGTGCCAAGAGGACCGGGACAGGGGTGCCGGGGTACTTC